A selection of T cell receptor beta chains follows, all from one sample in a study of identical twins. Each CDR3 protein gets one entry after TCRdb re-called the 5' RACE reads with MiXCR. The sample includes 450,000 to 650,000 distinct CDR3 sequences, around 9.6% of them seen just once. The sample also formed part of further work on yellow fever vaccine responses in identical twins.

Sample: PBMCs. All receptors derive from a woman under 30 in good health. CDR3s include the opening cysteine and the closing phenylalanine or tryptophan. Fields, in order: J gene, V gene, D gene, clone size, CDR3 DNA, CDR3 protein. D genes are given only for firm matches. Clone sizes are given selectively: once, few, many, or a class where the clone is expanded.

TRBJ2-1,TRBV6-1,TRBD1,-,TGTGCCAGCAGTGCCTGGACAGGGTACAATGAGCAGTTCTTC,CASSAWTGYNEQFF
TRBJ2-2,TRBV11-2,TRBD2,-,TGTGCCAGCAGCCTAACCGGGACTAGTAAAGCCGGGGAGCTGTTTTTT,CASSLTGTSKAGELFF
TRBJ2-1,TRBV7-8,-,few,TGTGCCAGCAGCGCAGATCCGGGCCCTACAAGCGATGAGCAGTTCTTC,CASSADPGPTSDEQFF
TRBJ2-1,TRBV5-1,TRBD2,-,TGCGCCAGCAGCCCCATGCCGGGACTAGGGTCACGGGAGCAGTTCTTC,CASSPMPGLGSREQFF
TRBJ2-5,TRBV20-1,-,few,TGCAGTGCTAGGGACGGGGCGAAGGAGACCCAGTACTTC,CSARDGAKETQYF
TRBJ1-4,TRBV7-9,-,many,TGTGCCAGCAGCTCCGGGGGGGCCCCGGATGGAAAACTGTTTTTT,CASSSGGAPDGKLFF
TRBJ2-5,TRBV29-1,-,few,TGCAGAGAAAACAGGGGAGGCTTTCTAGGACCGTACCAAGAGACCCAGTACTTC,CRENRGGFLGPYQETQYF
TRBJ2-7,TRBV7-8,TRBD1,-,TGTGCCAGCAGCTATCCCGGGACAGAATACGAGCAGTACTTC,CASSYPGTEYEQYF
TRBJ2-1,TRBV10-3,TRBD2,few,TGTGCCACCCTCCCCGGGACTAGCGGGCGGAGCTCCTACAATGAGCAGTTCTTC,CATLPGTSGRSSYNEQFF
TRBJ1-5,TRBV11-2,-,few,TGTGCCAGCAGCTTAGGAGAGTATAGCAATCAGCCCCAGCATTTT,CASSLGEYSNQPQHF
TRBJ2-1,TRBV6-5,-,-,TGTGCCAGCGCACAGGGCAATGAGCAGTTCTTC,CASAQGNEQFF
TRBJ2-1,TRBV10-1,TRBD2,-,TGCGCCAGCAGCGGACCTAGCGGGAGTGGTGTGAGGAATGAGCAGTTCTTC,CASSGPSGSGVRNEQFF
TRBJ1-1,TRBV10-3,TRBD1,many,TGTGCCATCAGAAAACAGGGGGCCGGGGTCACTGAAGCTTTCTTT,CAIRKQGAGVTEAFF
TRBJ2-7,TRBV4-3,-,many,TGCGCCAGCAGCCAAGATTCAACAGGTCCCTCCTACGAGCAGTACTTC,CASSQDSTGPSYEQYF
TRBJ2-7,TRBV4-1,-,few,TGCGCCAGCAGCCAAGATTTAGTCAGGGGCGGGGGTGCGGACTTC,CASSQDLVRGGGADF
TRBJ2-5,TRBV11-2,TRBD2,many,TGTGCCAGCAGCAGATACAGCGGGGGGAACCAAGAGACCCAGTACTTC,CASSRYSGGNQETQYF
TRBJ1-2,TRBV12-3/TRBV12-4,TRBD1,many,TGTGCCAGCAGCTCCCGGACAGGGGGCTATGGCTACACCTTC,CASSSRTGGYGYTF
TRBJ1-1,TRBV29-1,-,few,TGCAGCGTTGAAGTCGCAGGCGCGGACACTGAAGCTTTCTTT,CSVEVAGADTEAFF
TRBJ2-3,TRBV19,-,-,TGTGCCAGTAGTATCCCCTGGGGGAGTGGCACAGATACGCAGTATTTT,CASSIPWGSGTDTQYF
TRBJ1-2,TRBV10-3,-,few,TGTGCCATCAACGTGGGAGAGGGTTCTGCAGCTAACTATGGCTACACCTTC,CAINVGEGSAANYGYTF
TRBJ2-1,TRBV2,TRBD2,few,TGTGCCAGCAAATTAGCGGGAGGGGTGCACAATGAGCAGTTCTTC,CASKLAGGVHNEQFF
TRBJ2-1,TRBV12-3/TRBV12-4,TRBD2,many,TGTGCCAGCGGGACTAGCAGGGGTGAGCAGTTCTTC,CASGTSRGEQFF
TRBJ2-7,TRBV9,-,few,TGTGCCAGCAGCGTAGATTCCGGGTTTTCGGGCGAGCAGTACTTC,CASSVDSGFSGEQYF
TRBJ1-1,TRBV20-1,-,-,TGCAGTGCTAGAGAGCGCTGGGAGAACACTGAAGCTTTCTTT,CSARERWENTEAFF
TRBJ2-5,TRBV5-6,-,many,TGTGCCAGCAGCTTGTTGAACACCTTCCAAGAGACCCAGTACTTC,CASSLLNTFQETQYF
TRBJ2-1,TRBV6-2/TRBV6-3,-,many,TGTGCCAGCAAGGCCAGGGCGGTGGGGCAGTTCTTC,CASKARAVGQFF
TRBJ2-7,TRBV5-1,TRBD1,few,TGCGCCAGCAACCTGGTCGCGGGACAGGGCTACGAGCAGTACTTC,CASNLVAGQGYEQYF
TRBJ2-2,TRBV29-1,-,few,TGCAGCGTTGACCGGCAGGCTAGTTCCGGGGAGCTGTTTTTT,CSVDRQASSGELFF
TRBJ2-1,TRBV11-2,TRBD2,-,TGTGCCAGCAGCTTAACCCCGACTAGCGGGGGGGTCAATGAGCAGTTCTTC,CASSLTPTSGGVNEQFF
TRBJ2-7,TRBV12-3/TRBV12-4,-,many,TGTGCCAGCAGCCGCGGGCCAGGGAGGCCCGAGCAGTACTTC,CASSRGPGRPEQYF
TRBJ2-2,TRBV7-7,-,many,TGTGCTAGCAGCCACAGTTACACCGGGGAGCTGTTTTTT,CASSHSYTGELFF
TRBJ1-5,TRBV7-2,-,many,TGTGCCAGCAGCTTAGGAGGATCTGGTCAGCCCCAGCATTTT,CASSLGGSGQPQHF
TRBJ2-7,TRBV19,TRBD1,few,TGTGCCAGTAGTATAGCCGCGGACAGGTTAACCGACGAGCAGTACTTC,CASSIAADRLTDEQYF
TRBJ1-1,TRBV12-3/TRBV12-4,TRBD1,few,TGTGCCAGCAGCACCCGACAGGGGGTAATTGAAGCTTTCTTT,CASSTRQGVIEAFF
TRBJ2-5,TRBV7-2,-,few,TGTGCCAGCAGCTTAGAGTTAGCGGAAGAGACCCAGTACTTC,CASSLELAEETQYF
TRBJ1-1,TRBV5-1,-,-,TGCGCCAGCAGCTTGGGTTCAAACACGAACACTGAAGCTTTCTTT,CASSLGSNTNTEAFF
TRBJ2-2,TRBV29-1,-,many,TGCAGCGCCAGGGGGGGGCCGAACACCGGGGAGCTGTTTTTT,CSARGGPNTGELFF
TRBJ1-6,TRBV3-1,-,many,TGTGCCAGCAGCGCCCGGGGGACCACGAATTCACCCCTCCACTTT,CASSARGTTNSPLHF
TRBJ2-7,TRBV27,TRBD1,-,TGTGCCAGCAGTCCCGGGACAGGCGGCGAGGCCGAGCAGTACTTC,CASSPGTGGEAEQYF
TRBJ2-1,TRBV5-1,-,few,TGCGCCAGCAGCTTGTGGCAGGGCCAAGCCGAGCAGTTCTTC,CASSLWQGQAEQFF
TRBJ2-1,TRBV7-8,TRBD2,few,TGTGCCAGCAGCCGGGAGGGGACTAGCAGAGACAATGAGCAGTTCTTC,CASSREGTSRDNEQFF
TRBJ2-3,TRBV7-3,-,-,TGTGCCAGCAGCCCAACGGCTGGCACAGATACGCAGTATTTT,CASSPTAGTDTQYF
TRBJ2-7,TRBV27,TRBD1,few,TGTGCCAGCAGTTTTAAAACCGGGACAGCAGCCTACGAGCAGTACTTC,CASSFKTGTAAYEQYF
TRBJ2-5,TRBV20-1,-,few,TGCAGTGCTAGAGCGGGGGGCAATAGGGAGACCCAGTACTTC,CSARAGGNRETQYF
TRBJ2-1,TRBV29-1,TRBD1,-,TGCAGCGTTGGTTCGGGGACAGAGTACAATGAGCAGTTCTTC,CSVGSGTEYNEQFF
TRBJ2-5,TRBV7-9,-,few,TGTGCCAGCAGCTTAGCGGGGTTGAGCACGTTTAAAGAGACCCAGTACTTC,CASSLAGLSTFKETQYF
TRBJ1-5,TRBV6-2/TRBV6-3,-,-,TGTGCCAGCAGGGGCCAGACATTAAATCAGCCCCAGCATTTT,CASRGQTLNQPQHF
TRBJ2-7,TRBV5-6,-,many,TGTGCCAGCAGCCCTCCCACAGGGATGGGTTACGAGCAGTACTTC,CASSPPTGMGYEQYF
TRBJ2-1,TRBV6-2/TRBV6-3,-,many,TGTGCCAGCAGTTACGCTCAGGACGGATACAATGAGCAGTTCTTC,CASSYAQDGYNEQFF
TRBJ1-1,TRBV5-1,-,few,TGCGCCAGCAGCTTGAGGCCGGGGGCTGAAGCTTTCTTT,CASSLRPGAEAFF
TRBJ1-4,TRBV18,TRBD1,-,TGTGCCAGCTCACCCCCCGGGACAGGGGGCGAAAAACTGTTTTTT,CASSPPGTGGEKLFF
TRBJ1-5,TRBV12-3/TRBV12-4,TRBD1,few,TGTGCCAGCAGTTCCATGGGACAGGCCAATCAGCCCCAGCATTTT,CASSSMGQANQPQHF